This TCR beta chain was captured in a study of control samples from healthy donors and cancer patients. Only in-frame clones appear in the TCRdb table, and some are missing; sequencing was by immunoSEQ multiplex PCR. The table lists about 82,000 clones, approximately 87% of them singletons. Germline loops: CDR1 SGHNT, CDR2 YYREEE (reference sequence). Trimming cost V 4 bases and J 0 bases, with 13 bases left between them. This CDR3 has 15 amino acids. This chain joins TRBV5-4 and TRBJ1-1; TRBD1 might be the D (6 bases). The source is a man aged 45-65 years in good health. Material for sequencing was blood. The CDR3 nucleotides read TGTGCCAGCAGCGATGGTCAGGGGTTGAACACTGAAGCTTTCTTT. This codes for CASSDGQGLNTEAFF.